One sample yielded the 25 T cell receptor beta chains listed below, sequenced in a study of blood T cell repertoires in COVID-19. TCRdb's table, derived via immunoSEQ multiplex PCR, lists solely in-frame clones and lacks some. The data show about 64,000 clones, more than 75% seen once. The material sequenced was PBMCs or T cells enriched from blood (not recorded which). Receptors were obtained from a woman in her forties who had recovered from COVID-19.

The chain joins TRBV12-3 or TRBV12-4 to TRBJ1-6; unclear D gene. Between the trimmed V and J ends, which lost 2 bases and 9 bases, there was a span of 5 bases. The CDR3 extends over 12 amino acids. The CDR3 nucleotides are TGTGCCAGCAGTTTACCGGGTTCACCCCTCCACTTT. This encodes CASSLPGSPLHF.

This rearrangement joins TRBV29-1 to TRBJ2-7, with 8 bases that match TRBD1. This CDR3 is built from 14 residues. V lost 3 bases, J lost 5 bases, and 9 bases stayed unmatched. Germline assignment: CDR1 SQVTM and CDR2 ANQGSEA. CDR3 in amino acids: CSVERGQGMNEQYF. The CDR3 DNA sequence: TGCAGCGTTGAGAGAGGACAGGGTATGAACGAGCAGTACTTC.

The V gene is TRBV4-2, the J gene TRBJ2-5; 8 bases map to TRBD2. Germline V gene data show CDR1 as LGHNA and CDR2 as YNFKEQ. The CDR3 length is 16 residues. V shed 4 bases, J shed 2 bases, and the junction held 9 bases outside the gene matches. The CDR3 here is CASSPRGGQGQETQYF. The CDR3 coding sequence is TGTGCCAGCAGCCCACGCGGGGGGCAAGGACAAGAGACCCAGTACTTC.

V and J are TRBV6-1 and TRBJ1-1; no clear D. V dropped 1 base and J dropped 0 bases, with 9 bases sitting between them. Germline-derived CDR1 and CDR2 are MNHNS and SASEGT. The CDR3 covers 15 residues. CDR3 nucleotides: TGTGCCAGCAGTGAAGGTGCTTACTTGAACACTGAAGCTTTCTTT. As protein: CASSEGAYLNTEAFF.

The chain recombines TRBV5-1 with TRBJ1-1; 9 bases agree with TRBD1. Germline V gene data show CDR1 as SGHRS and CDR2 as YFSETQ. The V gene end was trimmed by 0 bases and the J gene end by 0 bases; junction bases not matched to a gene: 0. The CDR3 is 15 amino acids. CDR3 nucleotides: TGCGCCAGCAGCTTGGGGACAGGGGTGAACACTGAAGCTTTCTTT. This sequence encodes CASSLGTGVNTEAFF.

In regard to this clone: Other DNA sequences within the sample encode an identical CDR3. The chain is built from TRBV5-1 and TRBJ2-3; TRBD2 matches at 8 bases. Germline trimming cut 5 bases from V and 3 bases from J; bases unmatched to any gene: 5. This CDR3 contains 14 residues. CDR1 and CDR2 from the germline V gene are SGHRS and YFSETQ. Written as DNA, the CDR3 is TGCGCCAGCAGTCCCCGGGGGGGGACAGATACGCAGTATTTT. Translating gives CASSPRGGTDTQYF.

This sequence joins TRBV28 and TRBJ1-1; tentative D call: TRBD1 (6 bases). Germline values: CDR1 MDHEN, CDR2 SYDVKM. V was clipped by 8 bases and J by 0 bases, with 22 bases between them. There are 17 residues in the CDR3. The chain's CDR3 is CASPAGVDRPMNTEAFF. As DNA, the CDR3 is TGTGCCAGCCCGGCGGGGGTAGACAGGCCCATGAACACTGAAGCTTTCTTT.

This rearrangement joins TRBV29-1 to TRBJ1-2, with 9 bases aligning to TRBD1. V trimming: 8 bases; J trimming: 3 bases; junction bases outside the gene matches: 4. This CDR3 comprises 12 residues. Germline V gene sequence: CDR1 SQVTM, CDR2 ANQGSEA. The CDR3 DNA follows: TGCAGCTCCCGGACAGGGGACTATGGCTACACCTTC. Translated: CSSRTGDYGYTF.

The chain has TRBV19 and TRBJ2-5, with 10 bases matching TRBD1. The CDR3 is made up of 16 amino acids. Trimming took 5 bases from V and 4 from J; bases not matched to a gene: 10. Germline V gives CDR1 LNHDA, CDR2 SQIVND (reference sequence). CDR3 region: CASSSPRQGARETQYF. The CDR3 DNA reads TGTGCCAGTAGTTCCCCCCGACAGGGGGCACGAGAGACCCAGTACTTC.

V usage is TRBV2 and J usage is TRBJ1-6; 10 bases are shared with TRBD1. The germline CDR1 and CDR2 sequences are SNHLY and FYNNEI. Trimming cost V 2 bases and J 9 bases; bases outside gene matches: 4. The CDR3 consists of 15 residues. The CDR3 loop is CASSEQGQGSSPLHF. The CDR3 bases are TGTGCCAGCAGTGAACAGGGACAGGGGAGTTCACCCCTCCACTTT.

The chain has TRBV2 and TRBJ2-1, with 8 bases aligning to TRBD2. CDR3 length: 12 amino acids. CDR1 SNHLY and CDR2 FYNNEI come from the germline V gene. Trimming at V came to 6 bases and at J to 10 bases, leaving 5 bases not matched to a gene. The DNA of the CDR3 is TGTGCCAGCAGAGCCGGGACTAGGGAGCAGTTCTTC. This gives the protein CASRAGTREQFF.

The J gene is TRBJ1-3, the V gene TRBV25-1; 8 nucleotides line up with TRBD1. This CDR3 is 15 amino acids long. V trimming: 1 base; J trimming: 4 bases; junction bases outside the gene matches: 3. Germline V lookup: CDR1 MGHDK, CDR2 SYGVNS. The CDR3 protein is CASSESGGSGNTIYF. Written as DNA, the CDR3 is TGTGCCAGCAGTGAATCAGGGGGCTCGGGAAACACCATATATTTT.

In nucleotides, the CDR3 is TGTGCCAGCAGTCGACTCAGAGGGGGCGGGTACGAGCAGTACTTC. It codes for CASSRLRGGGYEQYF. The chain has TRBV7-2 and TRBJ2-7; TRBD1 aligns across 7 bases. This CDR3 is 15 amino acids long. J gave up 4 bases and V 6 bases, and 12 bases lay outside the gene matches. The germline CDR1 and CDR2 sequences are SGHTA and FQGNSA.

The V gene is TRBV2, the J gene TRBJ2-2; the D gene is possibly TRBD1 (5 bases). This CDR3 region has 12 residues. Between the trimmed V and J ends, which lost 6 bases and 5 bases, there was a span of 7 bases. From germline, CDR1 is SNHLY and CDR2 FYNNEI. As DNA, the CDR3 is TGTGCCAGCAGCCGACAGACCGGGGAGCTGTTTTTT. Encoded protein: CASSRQTGELFF.

V gene TRBV19 combines with J gene TRBJ1-2; D perhaps matches TRBD1 (5 bases). V lost 3 bases to trimming and J lost 4 bases, with 9 bases between them. From germline, CDR1 is LNHDA and CDR2 SQIVND (reference sequence). The CDR3 sequence is 13 residues long. The CDR3 nucleotides are TGTGCCAGTAGTATGGGGCAGTTCTATGGCTACACCTTC. Amino acid sequence: CASSMGQFYGYTF. Together with reference TRBV19 and TRBJ1-2, the CDR3 gives the full variable domain: DGGITQSPKYLFRKEGQNVTLSCEQNLNHDAMYWYRQDPGQGLRLIYYSQIVNDFQKGDIAEGYSVSREKKESFPLTVTSAQKNPTAFYLCASSMGQFYGYTFGSGTRLTVV.

This chain joins TRBV6-5 and TRBJ1-3; perhaps TRBD1 as D (5 bases). The CDR3 length is 15 residues. The germline V gene encodes CDR1 MNHEY and CDR2 SVGAGI. The V gene lost 7 bases and the J gene lost 0 bases, with 13 bases spanning the gap. CDR3 coding DNA: TGTGCCAGCATCTGGGACTCCAGCTCTGGAAACACCATATATTTT. Protein product: CASIWDSSSGNTIYF.

The chain combines TRBV14 with TRBJ2-1, with D unclear. Germline CDR1 SGHDN, CDR2 FVKESK. Trimming took off 0 bases at V and 0 bases at J, with 9 bases between the two ends. The length of the CDR3 is 16 residues. CDR3 in DNA: TGTGCCAGCAGCCAAGATGGCATCAGCTCCTACAATGAGCAGTTCTTC. Its translation: CASSQDGISSYNEQFF.

The V and J genes are TRBV11-3 and TRBJ2-7; 13 positions agree with TRBD2. Germline lookup yields CDR1 SGHNT and CDR2 YENEEA. Trimming removed 6 bases from V and 5 bases from J; junction bases left unmatched: 7. CDR3 length: 15 amino acids. In DNA form, the CDR3 reads TGTGCCAGCAGGATCACTAGCGGGGGGGCCCACGAGCAGTACTTC. It encodes CASRITSGGAHEQYF.

This sequence joins TRBV7-8 and TRBJ1-4; 7 bases are a match to TRBD1. The CDR3 loop spans 16 amino acids. The germline gives CDR1 SGHVS, CDR2 FQNEAQ. J was trimmed by 0 bases and V by 5 bases; bases with no gene match: 6. In DNA form, the CDR3 reads TGTGCCAGCAGCCCGGGGACAGTAGCAACTAATGAAAAACTGTTTTTT. Its protein is CASSPGTVATNEKLFF.

The V gene is TRBV10-1, the J gene TRBJ2-1; 8 bases align to TRBD2. Germline assignment: CDR1 WNHNN and CDR2 SYGVQD (reference sequence). The V segment lost 3 bases and the J segment 7 bases; nucleotides outside the gene matches: 5. This CDR3 has 14 residues. The CDR3 DNA follows: TGCGCCAGCAGTGACCAACGGGGGGGGAATGAGCAGTTCTTC. This codes for CASSDQRGGNEQFF.

The CDR3 bases are TGTGCCAGCAGACACGGGACAGGGAACACCGGGGAGCTGTTTTTT. This translates into CASRHGTGNTGELFF. This chain joins TRBV6-5 and TRBJ2-2, with 8 bases matching TRBD1. J gave up 1 base and V 6 bases, and 4 bases lay outside the gene matches. The CDR3 runs to 15 residues. Germline assignment: CDR1 MNHEY and CDR2 SVGAGI.

CDR3 DNA sequence: TGTGCCAGCAGCTTAGCTGTCACAGGGTACGCCTACAATGAGCAGTTCTTC. Translation: CASSLAVTGYAYNEQFF. The chain carries TRBV7-9 and TRBJ2-1; maybe TRBD1 (6 bases). Per the germline V gene, CDR1 is SEHNR and CDR2 is FQNEAQ (reference sequence). The CDR3 contains 17 residues. V gave up 0 bases and J gave up 2 bases, with 14 bases separating them.

The rearrangement joins TRBV6-2 or TRBV6-3 to TRBJ2-7; D might be TRBD1 (6 bases). Trimming pared 5 bases from V and 2 bases from J, leaving 13 bases between. The CDR3 loop spans 14 amino acids. In germline, CDR1 is MNHEY, CDR2 SVGEGT. Here the CDR3 DNA reads TGTGCCAGCAGTCTGGGGGCTAGGGCCTACGAGCAGTACTTC. Translation gives CASSLGARAYEQYF.

J is TRBJ2-3 and V is TRBV4-2; 14 bases line up with TRBD2. Germline V gene lookup returns CDR1 LGHNA and CDR2 YNFKEQ. The CDR3 covers 19 residues. V gave up 2 bases and J gave up 0 bases; unmatched junction bases: 7. Here the CDR3 reads CASSQYRTSGGKSTDTQYF. The CDR3 DNA is TGTGCCAGCAGCCAATACAGGACTAGCGGGGGGAAAAGCACAGATACGCAGTATTTT.

The rearrangement links TRBV5-1 to TRBJ2-5; the match to TRBD1 covers 8 bases. The CDR3 contains 15 residues. Unmatched junction bases numbered 10, after V lost 4 bases and J lost 5 bases. CDR1 and CDR2 (germline): SGHRS, YFSETQ. The CDR3 sequence: CASSTDRGEAETQYF. The CDR3 DNA follows: TGCGCCAGCAGCACCGACAGGGGCGAAGCCGAGACCCAGTACTTC.